These T cell receptor beta chains were read from a single sample in a study of blood T cells in healthy people across ages. TCRdb recomputed calls from the 5' RACE reads with MiXCR, one row per CDR3 protein. This table holds roughly 1.5 million distinct CDR3 sequences, about 42% found once. Sample: blood. The receptors shown here come from a woman aged 18-29 years in good health. Each CDR3 is given with its conserved first and last residue. Fields, in order: CDR3 DNA, CDR3 protein, clone size, D gene, CDR3 length, J gene, V gene. A D gene is named only where the DNA matches it firmly. A clone size is listed for some rows: how often the clone was seen (once, few, many), or a class if it is expanded.

CDR3nt: TGTGCCAGCAGCTTAGCCCCCCCCGTGGAGCAGTACTTC
CDR3aa: CASSLAPPVEQYF
abundance: .
d_gene: .
len: 13
j_gene: TRBJ2-7
v_gene: TRBV7-2

CDR3nt: TGTGCCAGTAGTATACGGGGGGCGCCTGACTATGGCTACACCTTC
CDR3aa: CASSIRGAPDYGYTF
abundance: .
d_gene: .
len: 15
j_gene: TRBJ1-2
v_gene: TRBV19

CDR3nt: TGCAGCCCAGGACAGAGCTCCTACGGGCAGTACTTC
CDR3aa: CSPGQSSYGQYF
abundance: .
d_gene: .
len: 12
j_gene: TRBJ2-7
v_gene: TRBV29-1

CDR3nt: TGTGCCAGCGGTATCCCGGCACTAGGATCATACAATGAGCAGTACTTC
CDR3aa: CASGIPALGSYNEQYF
abundance: .
d_gene: .
len: 16
j_gene: TRBJ2-7
v_gene: TRBV2

CDR3nt: TGCGCCAGCAGCCCGACTAGCGGGGGGGCCTTTTACTACGAGCAGTACTTC
CDR3aa: CASSPTSGGAFYYEQYF
abundance: few
d_gene: TRBD2
len: 17
j_gene: TRBJ2-7
v_gene: TRBV4-3

CDR3nt: TGTGCCAGCAGTTTACTGGATAGCCGGAATGAGCAGTTCTTC
CDR3aa: CASSLLDSRNEQFF
abundance: .
d_gene: .
len: 14
j_gene: TRBJ2-1
v_gene: TRBV6-5

CDR3nt: TGTGCCGGCAGATACGGACTAGCGGACAACCAAGAGACCCAGTACTTC
CDR3aa: CAGRYGLADNQETQYF
abundance: .
d_gene: TRBD2
len: 16
j_gene: TRBJ2-5
v_gene: TRBV4-2

CDR3nt: TGCGCCAGCAGTTCAGGGACCGGGGAGCTGTTTTTT
CDR3aa: CASSSGTGELFF
abundance: few
d_gene: .
len: 12
j_gene: TRBJ2-2
v_gene: TRBV5-1

CDR3nt: TGTGCCAGCAGACCGACCGGGACAGGGCCCACCTACGAGCAGTACTTC
CDR3aa: CASRPTGTGPTYEQYF
abundance: .
d_gene: TRBD1
len: 16
j_gene: TRBJ2-7
v_gene: TRBV6-2/TRBV6-3

CDR3nt: TGCAGTGCTAGACGGGCAGTTAAGTACAATGAGCAGTTCTTC
CDR3aa: CSARRAVKYNEQFF
abundance: few
d_gene: .
len: 14
j_gene: TRBJ2-1
v_gene: TRBV20-1

CDR3nt: TGTGCCAGCAGCGATAGCACTGAAGCTTTCTTT
CDR3aa: CASSDSTEAFF
abundance: few
d_gene: .
len: 11
j_gene: TRBJ1-1
v_gene: TRBV6-2/TRBV6-3

CDR3nt: TGCGCCAGCAGCCAAGAGCCCAGGGGACTGAACACCGGGGAGCTGTTTTTT
CDR3aa: CASSQEPRGLNTGELFF
abundance: .
d_gene: .
len: 17
j_gene: TRBJ2-2
v_gene: TRBV4-3

CDR3nt: TGTGCCAGCAGCTTCCGGGCCTCTCAGCCCACAGATACGCAGTATTTT
CDR3aa: CASSFRASQPTDTQYF
abundance: .
d_gene: .
len: 16
j_gene: TRBJ2-3
v_gene: TRBV27

CDR3nt: TGCAGTGCCGGGCATTCCTCCTACGAGCAGTACTTC
CDR3aa: CSAGHSSYEQYF
abundance: .
d_gene: .
len: 12
j_gene: TRBJ2-7
v_gene: TRBV20-1

CDR3nt: TGTGCCAGCAGCTTGAATGCGGGACAGACAGATACGCAGTATTTT
CDR3aa: CASSLNAGQTDTQYF
abundance: few
d_gene: .
len: 15
j_gene: TRBJ2-3
v_gene: TRBV7-2

CDR3nt: TGCGCCAGCAGCCGGCAGGCACAGGGGGAGAGGACTGAAGCTTTCTTT
CDR3aa: CASSRQAQGERTEAFF
abundance: .
d_gene: TRBD1
len: 16
j_gene: TRBJ1-1
v_gene: TRBV4-1

CDR3nt: TGCAGTGCTATAGCAGGGGGCCTGCATAATTCACCCCTCCACTTT
CDR3aa: CSAIAGGLHNSPLHF
abundance: few
d_gene: TRBD1
len: 15
j_gene: TRBJ1-6
v_gene: TRBV20-1

CDR3nt: TGCGCCAGCAGCTTGGAACAGGGGGCATACAATGAGCAGTTCTTC
CDR3aa: CASSLEQGAYNEQFF
abundance: many
d_gene: TRBD1
len: 15
j_gene: TRBJ2-1
v_gene: TRBV7-7

CDR3nt: TGCGCCAGCAGCCCCTTACAGGGTAATGAGCAGTTCTTC
CDR3aa: CASSPLQGNEQFF
abundance: .
d_gene: .
len: 13
j_gene: TRBJ2-1
v_gene: TRBV4-1

CDR3nt: TGTGCCAGCAGCCCCCATCCGGGACACAATTCACCCCTCCACTTT
CDR3aa: CASSPHPGHNSPLHF
abundance: few
d_gene: .
len: 15
j_gene: TRBJ1-6
v_gene: TRBV7-2

CDR3nt: TGTACCAGCAGCCCCCGGGGCTACGAGCAGTACTTC
CDR3aa: CTSSPRGYEQYF
abundance: .
d_gene: .
len: 12
j_gene: TRBJ2-7
v_gene: TRBV6-6

CDR3nt: TGTGCCAGCAGTTACTCGCAGACAGCGAACACTGAAGCTTTCTTT
CDR3aa: CASSYSQTANTEAFF
abundance: .
d_gene: .
len: 15
j_gene: TRBJ1-1
v_gene: TRBV6-6

CDR3nt: TGTGCCAGCAGCTTAGGGGCAGACACCGGGGAGCTGTTTTTT
CDR3aa: CASSLGADTGELFF
abundance: .
d_gene: .
len: 14
j_gene: TRBJ2-2
v_gene: TRBV5-8

CDR3nt: TGCGCCAGCAGCCAAAACGGACTAGCGAAGGATGAGCAGTTCTTC
CDR3aa: CASSQNGLAKDEQFF
abundance: few
d_gene: TRBD2
len: 15
j_gene: TRBJ2-1
v_gene: TRBV4-1

CDR3nt: TGTGCCAGCAGTTCCCCGGGACTAGCGAGGAATGAGCAGTTCTTC
CDR3aa: CASSSPGLARNEQFF
abundance: few
d_gene: TRBD2
len: 15
j_gene: TRBJ2-1
v_gene: TRBV28

CDR3nt: TGCAGCGTTCTCGGGAGGGCCAGGGATGAGCAGTTCTTC
CDR3aa: CSVLGRARDEQFF
abundance: few
d_gene: TRBD2
len: 13
j_gene: TRBJ2-1
v_gene: TRBV29-1

CDR3nt: TGTGCCAGCAGTGAAGGAAGGCGCGAGAGCTCCTACAATGAGCAGTACTTC
CDR3aa: CASSEGRRESSYNEQYF
abundance: .
d_gene: .
len: 17
j_gene: TRBJ2-7
v_gene: TRBV2

CDR3nt: TGCGCCAGCAGCAAAGGGGGACTAGTGCCAGATACGCAGTATTTT
CDR3aa: CASSKGGLVPDTQYF
abundance: .
d_gene: TRBD2
len: 15
j_gene: TRBJ2-3
v_gene: TRBV4-3